Given below is one T cell receptor (beta chain) in context. The sample comes from a study of blood T cell repertoires in COVID-19. Trimming shortened V by 1 base and J by 4 bases, and 7 bases separated the two germline ends. CDR3 length equals 13 residues. Looked up from germline, CDR1 is SEHNR and CDR2 is FQNEAQ (reference sequence). Participants reported their clinical history, and cohort assignment relied on those reports. Cohort 3 donors counted as recovered after two negative PCRs, clearance, or resolved symptoms. Original analysis: How many nucleated cells were present was estimated from reference gene primer amplification. Measured with immunoSEQ multiplex PCR; TCRdb has only the in-frame clones, and not every one. The V and J calls and clone size come from that table; D and trimming were worked out from the DNA. This table holds some 160,000 clones, about 80% found once.

Source material: PBMCs or T cells enriched from blood (not recorded which). This clonotype originated in a woman aged 55-69 years who had recovered from COVID-19. This chain connects TRBV7-9 to TRBJ1-2; perhaps TRBD1 as D (5 bases). The CDR3 protein is CASSLETVYGYTF. The CDR3 nucleotides are TGTGCCAGCAGCTTAGAGACAGTCTATGGCTACACCTTC.